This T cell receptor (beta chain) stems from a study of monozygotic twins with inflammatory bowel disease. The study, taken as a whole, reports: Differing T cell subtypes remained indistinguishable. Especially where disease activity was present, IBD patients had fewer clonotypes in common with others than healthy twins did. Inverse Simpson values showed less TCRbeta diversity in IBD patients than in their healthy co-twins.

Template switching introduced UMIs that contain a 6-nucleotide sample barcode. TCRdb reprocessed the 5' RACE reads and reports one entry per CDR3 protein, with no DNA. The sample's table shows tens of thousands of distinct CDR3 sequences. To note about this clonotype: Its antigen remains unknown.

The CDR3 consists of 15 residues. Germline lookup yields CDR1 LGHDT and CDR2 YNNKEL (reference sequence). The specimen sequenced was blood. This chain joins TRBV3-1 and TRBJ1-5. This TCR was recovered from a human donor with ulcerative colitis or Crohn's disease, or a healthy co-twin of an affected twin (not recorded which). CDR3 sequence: CASSQDVSNGQPQHF. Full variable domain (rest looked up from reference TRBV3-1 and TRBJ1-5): DTAVSQTPKYLVTQMGNDKSIKCEQNLGHDTMYWYKQDSKKFLKIMFSYNNKELIINETVPNRFSPKSPDKAHLNLHINSLELGDSAVYFCASSQDVSNGQPQHFGDGTRLSIL.